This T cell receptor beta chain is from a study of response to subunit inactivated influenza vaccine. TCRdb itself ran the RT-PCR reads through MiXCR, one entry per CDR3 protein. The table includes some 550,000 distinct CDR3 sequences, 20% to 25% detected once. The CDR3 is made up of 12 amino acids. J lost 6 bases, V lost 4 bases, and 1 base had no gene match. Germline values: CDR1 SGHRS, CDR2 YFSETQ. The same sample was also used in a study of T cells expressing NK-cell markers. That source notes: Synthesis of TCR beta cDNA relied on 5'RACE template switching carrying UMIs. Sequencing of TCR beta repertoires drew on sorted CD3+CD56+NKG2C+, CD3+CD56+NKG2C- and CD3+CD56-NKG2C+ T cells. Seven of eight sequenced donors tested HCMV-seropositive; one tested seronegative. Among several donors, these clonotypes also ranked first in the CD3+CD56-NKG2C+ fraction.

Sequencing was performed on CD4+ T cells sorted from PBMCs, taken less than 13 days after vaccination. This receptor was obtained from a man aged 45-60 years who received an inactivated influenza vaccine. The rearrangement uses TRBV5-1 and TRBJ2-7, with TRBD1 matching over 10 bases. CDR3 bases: TGCGCCAGCAGCGGGACAGGGGTCGAGCAGTACTTC. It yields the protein CASSGTGVEQYF. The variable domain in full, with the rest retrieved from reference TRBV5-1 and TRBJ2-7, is KAGVTQTPRYLIKTRGQQVTLSCSPISGHRSVSWYQQTPGQGLQFLFEYFSETQRNKGNFPGRFSGRQFSNSRSEMNVSTLELGDSALYLCASSGTGVEQYFGPGTRLTVT.